This T cell receptor beta chain came from a study of Graves' ophthalmopathy and Graves' hyperthyroidism. The CDR3 contains 16 residues. From germline, CDR1 is SGHKS and CDR2 YYEKEE (reference sequence). With 0 bases removed from V and 3 bases from J, the gap between germline ends came to 15 bases. TCR beta CDR3 amplification used RNA transcripts. The authors performed first-round RT-PCR with HTBI primers and then a second-round multiplex PCR. TCRdb itself ran the multiplex PCR reads through MiXCR, one entry per CDR3 protein. The data hold about 600,000 distinct CDR3 sequences, with under 45% observed a single time. This clonotype was seen a few times.

This sequence joins TRBV5-5 and TRBJ1-1; no clear D. The clonotype was recovered from an adult man with Graves' hyperthyroidism. The specimen was peripheral blood or thyroid tissue (not recorded which). For the CDR3, the DNA is TGTGCCAGCAGCTTGGAGTGGTTGACCGGGGACACTGAAGCTTTCTTT. This translates into CASSLEWLTGDTEAFF.